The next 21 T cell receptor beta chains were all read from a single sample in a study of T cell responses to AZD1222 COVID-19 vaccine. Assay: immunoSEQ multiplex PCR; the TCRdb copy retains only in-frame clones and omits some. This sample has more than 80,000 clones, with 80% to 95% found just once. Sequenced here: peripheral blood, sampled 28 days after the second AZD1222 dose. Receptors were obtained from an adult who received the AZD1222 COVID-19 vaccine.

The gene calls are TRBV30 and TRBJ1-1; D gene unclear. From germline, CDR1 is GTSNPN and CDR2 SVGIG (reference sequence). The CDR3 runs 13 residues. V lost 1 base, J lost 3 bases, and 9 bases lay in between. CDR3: CAWSEGSHTEAFF. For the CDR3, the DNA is TGTGCCTGGAGTGAGGGCAGCCACACTGAAGCTTTCTTT. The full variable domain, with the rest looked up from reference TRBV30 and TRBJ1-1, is SQTIHQWPATLVQPVGSPLSLECTVEGTSNPNLYWYRQAAGRGLQLLFYSVGIGQISSEVPQNLSASRPQDRQFILSSKKLLLSDSGFYLCAWSEGSHTEAFFGQGTRLTVV.

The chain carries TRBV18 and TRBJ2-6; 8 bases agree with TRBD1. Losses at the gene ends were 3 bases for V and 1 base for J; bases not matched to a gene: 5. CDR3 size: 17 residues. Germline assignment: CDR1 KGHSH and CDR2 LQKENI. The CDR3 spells CASSPDRATSGANVLTF. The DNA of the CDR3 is TGTGCCAGCTCACCGGACAGGGCCACATCTGGGGCCAACGTCCTGACTTTC.

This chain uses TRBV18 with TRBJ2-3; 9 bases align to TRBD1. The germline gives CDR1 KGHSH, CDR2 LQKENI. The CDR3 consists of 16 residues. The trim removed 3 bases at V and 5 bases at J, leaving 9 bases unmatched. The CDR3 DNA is TGTGCCAGCTCACCCCCGGGACAGGGTGTTGGAGATACGCAGTATTTT. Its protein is CASSPPGQGVGDTQYF.

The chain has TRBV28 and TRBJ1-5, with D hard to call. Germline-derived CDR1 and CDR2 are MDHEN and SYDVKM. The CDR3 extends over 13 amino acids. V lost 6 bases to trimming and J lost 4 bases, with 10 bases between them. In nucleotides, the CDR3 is TGTGCCAGCAGGGCCACGGCAAATCAGCCCCAGCATTTT. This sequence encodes CASRATANQPQHF.

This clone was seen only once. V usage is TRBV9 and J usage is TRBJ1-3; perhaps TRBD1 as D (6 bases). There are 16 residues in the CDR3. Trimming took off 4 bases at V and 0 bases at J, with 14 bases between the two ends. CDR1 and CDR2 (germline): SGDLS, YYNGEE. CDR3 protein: CASSFRDTASGNTIYF. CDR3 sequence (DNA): TGTGCCAGCAGCTTCCGGGACACCGCCTCTGGAAACACCATATATTTT.

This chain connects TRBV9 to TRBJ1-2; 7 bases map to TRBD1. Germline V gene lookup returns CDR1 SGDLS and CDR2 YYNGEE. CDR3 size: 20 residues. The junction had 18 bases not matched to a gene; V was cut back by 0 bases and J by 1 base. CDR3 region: CASSVALQGQPIRYNYGYTF. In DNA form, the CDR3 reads TGTGCCAGCAGCGTAGCCCTTCAGGGACAGCCCATTCGGTATAACTATGGCTACACCTTC.

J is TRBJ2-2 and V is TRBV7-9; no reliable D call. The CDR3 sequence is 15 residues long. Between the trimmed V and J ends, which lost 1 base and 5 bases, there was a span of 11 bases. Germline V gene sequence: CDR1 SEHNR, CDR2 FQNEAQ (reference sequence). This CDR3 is CASSLVSLQTGELFF. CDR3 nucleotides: TGTGCCAGCAGCTTAGTATCTCTTCAGACCGGGGAGCTGTTTTTT.

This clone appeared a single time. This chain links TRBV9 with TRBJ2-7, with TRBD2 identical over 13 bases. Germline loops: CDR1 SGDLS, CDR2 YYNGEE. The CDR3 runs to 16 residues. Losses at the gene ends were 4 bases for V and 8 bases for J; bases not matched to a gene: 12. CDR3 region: CASSSQVGTSGAQQYF. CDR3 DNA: TGTGCCAGCAGCTCCCAAGTCGGGACTAGCGGGGCCCAGCAGTACTTC.

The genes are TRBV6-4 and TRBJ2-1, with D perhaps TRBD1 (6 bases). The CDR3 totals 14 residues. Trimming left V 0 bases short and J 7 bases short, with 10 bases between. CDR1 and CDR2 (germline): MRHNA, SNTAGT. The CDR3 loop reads CASSDSNRENEQFF. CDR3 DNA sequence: TGTGCCAGCAGTGACTCGAACAGGGAAAATGAGCAGTTCTTC.

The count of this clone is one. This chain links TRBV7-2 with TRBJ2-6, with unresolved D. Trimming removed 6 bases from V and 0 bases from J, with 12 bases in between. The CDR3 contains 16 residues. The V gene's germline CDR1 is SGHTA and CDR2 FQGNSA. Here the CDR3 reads CASRYGGSSGANVLTF. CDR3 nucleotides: TGTGCCAGCAGATACGGCGGATCCTCTGGGGCCAACGTCCTGACTTTC. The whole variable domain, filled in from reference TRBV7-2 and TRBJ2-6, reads GAGVSQSPSNKVTEKGKDVELRCDPISGHTALYWYRQSLGQGLEFLIYFQGNSAPDKSGLPSDRFSAERTGGSVSTLTIQRTQQEDSAVYLCASRYGGSSGANVLTFGAGSRLTVL.

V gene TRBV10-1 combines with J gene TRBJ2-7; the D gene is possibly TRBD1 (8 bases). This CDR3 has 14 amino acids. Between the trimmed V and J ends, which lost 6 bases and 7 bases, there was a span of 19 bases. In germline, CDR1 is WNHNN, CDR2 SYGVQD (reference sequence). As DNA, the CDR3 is TGCGCCAGCAGCGAAAACAGGGGGGGAAAAGAGCAGTACTTC. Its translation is CASSENRGGKEQYF.

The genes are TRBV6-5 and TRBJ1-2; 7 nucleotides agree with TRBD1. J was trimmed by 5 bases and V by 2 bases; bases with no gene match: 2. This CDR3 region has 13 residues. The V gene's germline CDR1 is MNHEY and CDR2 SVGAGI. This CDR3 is CASSYRGPYGYTF. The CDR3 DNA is TGTGCCAGCAGTTACAGGGGGCCGTATGGCTACACCTTC.

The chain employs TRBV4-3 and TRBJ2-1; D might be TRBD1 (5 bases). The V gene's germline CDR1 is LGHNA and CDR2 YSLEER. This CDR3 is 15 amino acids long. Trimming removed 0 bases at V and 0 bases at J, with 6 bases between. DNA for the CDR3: TGCGCCAGCAGCCAAGAACAGGTCTCCTACAATGAGCAGTTCTTC. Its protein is CASSQEQVSYNEQFF.

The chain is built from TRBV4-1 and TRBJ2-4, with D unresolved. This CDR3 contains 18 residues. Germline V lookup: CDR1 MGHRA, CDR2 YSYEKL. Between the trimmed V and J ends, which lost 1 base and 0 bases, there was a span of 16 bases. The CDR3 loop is CASSQGTRAELAKNIQYF. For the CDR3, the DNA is TGCGCCAGCAGCCAAGGTACCCGAGCTGAATTAGCCAAAAACATTCAGTACTTC.

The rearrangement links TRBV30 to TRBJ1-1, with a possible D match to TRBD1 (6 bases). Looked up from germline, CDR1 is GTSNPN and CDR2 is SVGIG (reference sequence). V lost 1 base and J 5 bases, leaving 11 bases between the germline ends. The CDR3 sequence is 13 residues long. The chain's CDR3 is CAWSDGGQTEAFF. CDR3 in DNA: TGTGCCTGGAGTGATGGGGGGCAAACTGAAGCTTTCTTT.

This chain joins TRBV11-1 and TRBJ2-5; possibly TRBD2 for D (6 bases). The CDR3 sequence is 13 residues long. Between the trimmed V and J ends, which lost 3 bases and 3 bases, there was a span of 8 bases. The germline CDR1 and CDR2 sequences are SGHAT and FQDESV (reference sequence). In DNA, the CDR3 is TGTGCCAGCAGCTTGGGCGGGGAAGAGACCCAGTACTTC. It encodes CASSLGGEETQYF.

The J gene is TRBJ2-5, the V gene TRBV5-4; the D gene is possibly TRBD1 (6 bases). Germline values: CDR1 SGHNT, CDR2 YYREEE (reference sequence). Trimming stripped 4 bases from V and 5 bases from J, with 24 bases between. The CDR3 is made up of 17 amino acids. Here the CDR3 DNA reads TGTGCCAGCAGCCCGGGCTTGGGACATAGCTATTCCGAGACCCAGTACTTC. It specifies CASSPGLGHSYSETQYF.

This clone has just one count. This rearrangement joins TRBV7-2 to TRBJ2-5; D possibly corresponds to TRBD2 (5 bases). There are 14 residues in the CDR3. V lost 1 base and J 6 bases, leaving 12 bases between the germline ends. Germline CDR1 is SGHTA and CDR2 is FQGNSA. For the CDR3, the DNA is TGTGCCAGCAGCTTAGAGTCTGGGAGACAGACCCAGTACTTC. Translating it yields CASSLESGRQTQYF. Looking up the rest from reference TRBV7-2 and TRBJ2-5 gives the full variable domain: GAGVSQSPSNKVTEKGKDVELRCDPISGHTALYWYRQSLGQGLEFLIYFQGNSAPDKSGLPSDRFSAERTGGSVSTLTIQRTQQEDSAVYLCASSLESGRQTQYFGPGTRLLVL.

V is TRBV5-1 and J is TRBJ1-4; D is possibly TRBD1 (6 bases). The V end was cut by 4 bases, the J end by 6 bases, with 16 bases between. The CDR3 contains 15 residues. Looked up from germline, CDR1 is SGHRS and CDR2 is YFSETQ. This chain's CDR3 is CASSQPPGGHEKLFF. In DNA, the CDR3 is TGCGCCAGCAGCCAGCCGCCGGGGGGGCATGAAAAACTGTTTTTT.

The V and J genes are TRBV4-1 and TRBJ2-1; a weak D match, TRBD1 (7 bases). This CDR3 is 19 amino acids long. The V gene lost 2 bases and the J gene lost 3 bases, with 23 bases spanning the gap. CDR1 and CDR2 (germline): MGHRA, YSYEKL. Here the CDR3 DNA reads TGCGCCAGCAGCCAACAAGCCCTCACCAGACAGGGAGGCTACAATGAGCAGTTCTTC. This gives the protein CASSQQALTRQGGYNEQFF.

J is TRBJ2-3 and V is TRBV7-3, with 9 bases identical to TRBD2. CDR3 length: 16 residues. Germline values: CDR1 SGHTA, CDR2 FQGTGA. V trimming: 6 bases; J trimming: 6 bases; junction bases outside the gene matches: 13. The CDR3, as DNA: TGTGCCAGCAGTTTGACCCCAGCGGGGGGAATGGATACGCAGTATTTT. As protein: CASSLTPAGGMDTQYF. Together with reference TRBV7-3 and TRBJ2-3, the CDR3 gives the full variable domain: GAGVSQTPSNKVTEKGKYVELRCDPISGHTALYWYRQSLGQGPEFLIYFQGTGAADDSGLPNDRFFAVRPEGSVSTLKIQRTERGDSAVYLCASSLTPAGGMDTQYFGPGTRLTVL.